The T cell receptor beta chain under discussion was sequenced for a study of T-cell reconstitution after alpha-beta-depleted transplantation in children. This clonotype was picked up a small number of times. V shed 6 bases and J shed 5 bases, with 14 bases lying between them. This CDR3 has 14 residues. A TCRbeta library incorporating unique molecular identifiers was prepared. TCRdb used MiXCR to reprocess the PCR reads, holding one entry per CDR3 protein. The repertoire has about 120,000 distinct CDR3 sequences, approximately 22% of them found once; the top ten carry under 12%. The V call is TRBV12-3 or TRBV12-4, the J call TRBJ1-5; a weak D match, TRBD1 (5 bases). The receptor was derived from a male patient aged 2 to 9 who had a stem cell transplant for chronic granulomatous disease, so the T cells may come from the graft donor. Here the sequenced sample was PBMCs, mostly from graft donor cells, taken 180 days after TCRalphabeta/CD19-depleted stem cell transplant. The CDR3, as DNA: TGTGCCAGCAGCTCCAGAGGAGGGGATCAGCCCCAGCATTTT. This gives the protein CASSSRGGDQPQHF.